The 15 T cell receptor beta chains listed next were all sequenced from one sample in a study of regulatory T cells in long-lasting Graves disease. CDR3-region Arm-PCR and iRepertoire HTBI primers produced the TCR beta libraries. TCRdb recomputed calls from the multiplex PCR reads with MiXCR, one row per CDR3 protein. The data hold a few hundred thousand distinct CDR3 sequences, with roughly 21% observed a single time. As for time point: persistent/refractory GD, antithyroid drugs over 5 years with positive TRAb. RNA extracted from PBMCs served as the sequencing template. This specimen consisted of peripheral blood mononuclear cells (PBMCs), obtained when the disease was refractory, from a patient treated with antithyroid drugs. Receptors originate from a female donor with Graves disease.

This clonotype has just a few counts. V is TRBV4-1 and J is TRBJ2-5; 7 bases match TRBD2. CDR3 length: 17 residues. Trimming took 2 bases from V and 1 from J; bases not matched to a gene: 10. Germline V gene data show CDR1 as MGHRA and CDR2 as YSYEKL. The CDR3 DNA sequence: TGCGCCAGCAGCCAATTAAGCGGGGTCCGACTCCAAGAGACCCAGTACTTC. Residues: CASSQLSGVRLQETQYF.

V and J are TRBV28 and TRBJ2-5; 13 bases match TRBD2. The DNA end favors TRBJ2-1, so the J call may be wrong. Germline values: CDR1 MDHEN, CDR2 SYDVKM. The CDR3 is 18 residues long. CDR3 sequence (DNA): TGTGCCAGCAGTAGGGGACTAGCGGGATCCGGAGTTGTCAATGAGCAGTTCTTC. This codes for CASSRGLAGSGVVNEQFF.

The rearrangement joins TRBV6-1 to TRBJ1-2; D remains unclear. V lost 6 bases, J lost 5 bases, and 16 bases lay in between. Germline loops: CDR1 MNHNS, CDR2 SASEGT. The CDR3 covers 14 residues. The CDR3 DNA follows: TGTGCCAGCAGCCCGACCCTTACTCCTTATGGCTACACCTTC. Translation gives CASSPTLTPYGYTF.

The V call is TRBV30, the J call TRBJ1-2; D unresolved. Trimming removed 4 bases at V and 5 bases at J, with 14 bases between. Germline-derived CDR1 and CDR2 are GTSNPN and SVGIG (reference sequence). CDR3 size: 13 residues. The DNA for the CDR3 is TGTGCCTGGACCCCCGGGAGGGCATATGGCTACACCTTC. The encoded protein is CAWTPGRAYGYTF.

This clonotype appeared many times. The V and J genes are TRBV12-3 or TRBV12-4 and TRBJ2-7; TRBD1 agrees at 8 bases. CDR3 length: 13 residues. V trimming: 6 bases; J trimming: 5 bases; junction bases outside the gene matches: 6. The CDR3 DNA follows: TGTGCCAGCAGCCGACAACAGGGGGACGAGCAGTACTTC. Its translation is CASSRQQGDEQYF.

This clonotype has at least ten counts. V usage is TRBV2 and J usage is TRBJ1-4, with 7 bases fitting TRBD1. Germline V gives CDR1 SNHLY, CDR2 FYNNEI. The CDR3 extends over 18 amino acids. Losses at the gene ends were 7 bases for V and 1 base for J; bases not matched to a gene: 15. CDR3 sequence: CASNPINPRQGTNEKLFF. The CDR3 DNA sequence: TGTGCCAGCAACCCGATTAATCCTCGACAGGGAACTAATGAAAAACTGTTTTTT.

This clonotype was counted ten times or more. The chain joins TRBV28 to TRBJ1-6; the D gene is possibly TRBD1 (5 bases). Germline CDR1 and CDR2: MDHEN and SYDVKM. This CDR3 spans 14 amino acids. V lost 7 bases to trimming and J lost 8 bases, with 15 bases between them. This CDR3 is CASTLGLRDSPLHF. The CDR3 region has the DNA TGTGCCAGCACTTTGGGACTCCGGGATTCACCCCTCCACTTT.

This clonotype was found a few times. The chain recombines TRBV4-1 with TRBJ2-2; D may be TRBD1 (6 bases). This CDR3 is built from 16 residues. Trimming removed 0 bases at V and 1 base at J, with 9 bases between. Germline CDR1 is MGHRA and CDR2 is YSYEKL. The CDR3 here is CASSQEEGQNTGELFF. For the CDR3, the DNA is TGCGCCAGCAGCCAAGAAGAGGGACAGAACACCGGGGAGCTGTTTTTT.

This chain joins TRBV19 and TRBJ1-6; no clear D. Per germline, CDR1 LNHDA and CDR2 SQIVND (reference sequence). CDR3 length: 13 amino acids. Deletions cut 8 bases from V and 7 bases from J, with 12 bases between. The CDR3 DNA is TGTGCCAGTGGACCTTCAAGGAATTCACCCCTCCACTTT. This translates into CASGPSRNSPLHF.

Comments on this clonotype: A much larger clone lies a single base off, so this may be a read error. The chain is built from TRBV3-1 and TRBJ1-2; D gene unclear. Germline V lookup: CDR1 LGHDT, CDR2 YNNKEL (reference sequence). The CDR3 has 12 residues. Trimming left V 4 bases short and J 5 bases short, with 8 bases between. CDR3 sequence reads: CASSRSSYGYTF. The DNA for the CDR3 is TGTGCCAGCAGCCGATCGAGTTATGGCTACACCTTC.

The J gene is TRBJ2-1, the V gene TRBV6-1; TRBD1 might be the D (6 bases). The V and J ends lost 2 bases and 6 bases respectively, with 11 bases between them. The CDR3 runs to 14 residues. CDR1 is MNHNS, CDR2 SASEGT, per germline. CDR3 region: CASSERGFGNEQFF. CDR3 bases: TGTGCCAGCAGTGAAAGGGGGTTTGGCAATGAGCAGTTCTTC.

With regard to this clonotype: A much larger clone is a single base away; this may be a read error. V usage is TRBV25-1 and J usage is TRBJ1-1; TRBD1 agrees at 8 bases. CDR1 and CDR2 from the germline V gene are MGHDK and SYGVNS. This CDR3 has 15 residues. CDR3 protein: CAGSSTGTGHTEAFF. The DNA for the CDR3 is TGTGCCGGCAGTTCGACCGGGACAGGTCACACTGAAGCTTTCTTT. Full variable domain (rest looked up from reference TRBV25-1 and TRBJ1-1): EADIYQTPRYLVIGTGKKITLECSQTMGHDKMYWYQQDPGMELHLIHYSYGVNSTEKGDLSSESTVSRIRTEHFPLTLESARPSHTSQYLCAGSSTGTGHTEAFFGQGTRLTVV.

The chain employs TRBV30 and TRBJ1-5; 7 bases agree with TRBD1. The length of the CDR3 is 15 residues. The V segment lost 4 bases and the J segment 0 bases; nucleotides outside the gene matches: 6. CDR1 and CDR2 from the germline V gene are GTSNPN and SVGIG (reference sequence). Here the CDR3 DNA reads TGTGCCTGGACCACGACAGGGAATAGCAATCAGCCCCAGCATTTT. It encodes CAWTTTGNSNQPQHF.

This clonotype was seen ten or more times. The chain combines TRBV10-3 with TRBJ1-5; no definite D call. Germline V gene sequence: CDR1 ENHRY, CDR2 SYGVKD. The CDR3 is 14 residues long. V lost 10 bases and J lost 4, with 17 bases in between. The CDR3 loop is CATSAPDLNQPQHF. The CDR3 coding sequence is TGTGCCACCTCGGCACCCGATTTAAATCAGCCCCAGCATTTT.

This clonotype appeared many times. The chain links TRBV27 to TRBJ2-7; the match to TRBD1 covers 10 bases. There are 22 residues in the CDR3. CDR1 is MNHEY and CDR2 is SMNVEV in the germline V gene (reference sequence). V lost 0 bases, J lost 4 bases, and 24 bases stayed unmatched. The CDR3 region is CASSLSDRGILLLGIGSYEQYF. CDR3 nucleotide sequence: TGTGCCAGCAGTTTATCGGACAGGGGGATCCTACTTCTGGGTATCGGCTCATACGAGCAGTACTTC.